This entry lists 4 T cell receptor beta chains sequenced from one sample in a study of T cells after yellow fever vaccination. MiXCR, applied by TCRdb to the 5' RACE reads, yields one record per CDR3 protein. The data show about 220,000 distinct CDR3 sequences, roughly 6.2% seen once. The specimen comprised CD4+ T cells sorted from PBMCs, sampled on the day of the yellow fever booster vaccination. These receptor sequences come from a man aged 25-40 years who received the YFV17D yellow fever vaccine.

This clonotype was detected many times. The gene calls are TRBV18 and TRBJ2-3; TRBD2 is a possible D gene (5 bases). This CDR3 contains 14 residues. Trimming shortened V by 3 bases and J by 5 bases, and 12 bases separated the two germline ends. The germline V gene encodes CDR1 KGHSH and CDR2 LQKENI. Here the CDR3 DNA reads TGTGCCAGCTCACCCGCGCTAGAGGGAGATACGCAGTATTTT. Its protein product is CASSPALEGDTQYF.

Points on this clonotype: A read error may produce the germline difference seen at one junction end. V is TRBV24-1 and J is TRBJ2-7, with TRBD2 matching 7 bases. Germline V gene lookup returns CDR1 KGHDR and CDR2 SFDVKD. The CDR3 has 13 amino acids. The CDR3: CATASGDRYQQYF. The CDR3 DNA sequence: TGTGCCACCGCTAGCGGAGACCGCTACCAGCAGTACTTC.

This rearrangement joins TRBV20-1 to TRBJ1-6, with no clear D. Germline values: CDR1 DFQATT, CDR2 SNEGSKA (reference sequence). The CDR3 length is 15 residues. V lost 1 base, J lost 0 bases, and 7 bases lay in between. The CDR3 protein is CSARGTRSYNSPLHF. CDR3 nucleotides: TGCAGTGCTAGAGGCACCCGCTCCTATAATTCACCCCTCCACTTT.

V usage is TRBV6-2 or TRBV6-3 and J usage is TRBJ1-2; D is ambiguous. Trimming shortened V by 2 bases and J by 4 bases, and 17 bases separated the two germline ends. In germline, CDR1 is MNHEY, CDR2 SVGEGT. This CDR3 has 16 residues. The CDR3 DNA follows: TGTGCCAGCAGTTACGCCTCGGTCGGTCTGAGCTATGGCTACACCTTC. It translates to CASSYASVGLSYGYTF.